This T cell receptor (beta chain) stems from a study of CD8 T cells in ankylosing spondylitis (dated by TCRdb to the late 2010s). With regard to the full study: The study set out to find disease-linked TCR variants by profiling T cell receptor beta repertoires in ankylosing spondylitis patients and healthy donors. Peripheral blood was sampled, and synovial fluid was also collected from ankylosing spondylitis patients. The full study cohort was made up of 25 to 30 ankylosing spondylitis patients and 108 healthy donors. Results and caveats for the whole study, not just this receptor: In peripheral blood, the disease-linked clones were found at relatively low frequencies and had a CD8+ phenotype. The disease-linked clones were reported as significantly enriched in matched synovial fluid samples from ankylosing spondylitis patients. Some of the motif variants had been reported before in the synovial fluid and blood of reactive arthritis patients, a finding that suggests common disease-initiation mechanisms. A TCR beta motif made up of several highly homologous amino acid variants appeared to be characteristic of blood from ankylosing spondylitis patients.

The reads were generated on an Illumina HiSeq 2500. Quantitative 5'-RACE with molecular barcodes was used to prepare TCR beta libraries. Concerning the study's data processing: A new computational method, built on a probabilistic model of VDJ rearrangement, was used to identify disease-linked TCR variants. TCRdb took the public reads, trimmed them with fastp at Q25, ran MiXCR for clone calling and kept in-frame beta chains. All rows with the same CDR3 protein become a single entry with the most common DNA and genes. The V and J calls and clone size come from TCRdb's table, not from the authors' own analysis. Within this sample are approximately 190,000 distinct CDR3 sequences, with 10% to 15% of them counted one time only. The biggest ten clones account for 11% of the sample. This clonotype occurred many times. This clone's antigen is unknown. Per-nucleotide qualities are absent, and no much larger clonotype sits a single base away.

CDR1 and CDR2, per the germline V gene, are LGHNT and FRNRAP. V is reduced by 7 bases and J by 7 bases, leaving a spacing of 9 bases between them. The CDR3 has 11 amino acids, counting the end cysteine and phenylalanine. CDR3 DNA only is kept here, 33 bases in frame from base 1. The sequence was collected from a female donor with ankylosing spondylitis or in good health (not recorded which). Rearrangement joined TRBV12-5 to TRBJ2-3, with no D gene named confidently. The sequenced sample consisted of blood, either unsorted or a sorted T cell fraction (not recorded which). In nucleotide form, the sequence is TGTGCTAGTGCCAGTTTTAATACGCAGTATTTT. It codes for CASASFNTQYF.